This T cell receptor beta chain originates from a study of shared clonotypes between healthy human individuals (dated by TCRdb to the early 2020s). For the wider study: The cohort included a few men and a couple of women between 18 and 49 years of age. For each donor, CD4 naive and CD4 memory were each given three plates, CD8 naive was given two plates, and CD8 memory was given one plate. Blood TCR repertoires of several healthy adults were deeply sequenced to estimate repertoire size and the extent of clonotype sharing between individuals. To increase sequencing depth and limit assay-specific biases, TCR repertoire library preparation and sequencing were carried out by different laboratories using diverse techniques. Between about 0.85 and 9.5 billion PBMCs per donor were obtained by leukapheresis. General findings and caveats noted by the study authors: Pairwise subsampling indicated that sequencing depth was expected to affect the degree of clonotype sharing among donors. Because the study included only a small number of donors, the genetic and exposure-history diversity represented was limited. Sharing across a few donors was observed for approximately 5% of naive CD4, 3% to 3.5% of naive CD8, 2% to 2.5% of memory CD4, and less than 0.45% of memory CD8 clonotypes. Higher generation probabilities were observed for clonotypes shared by all four sorted-subset donors than for non-shared clonotypes. Naive subsets generally had larger estimated clonotype richness than memory subsets. Sampling was limited to blood, and TCR repertoires in tissue likely differ from TCR repertoires in blood. Even with the large sequencing depth, rarefaction of the sorted-subset datasets indicated that sequencing was incomplete.

Comment on this clone: Its cognate antigen has yet to be identified. No base-level quality is on record; no much larger clone is a single base apart.

Using the deep immunoSEQ assay, TCR CDR3 regions were amplified from genomic DNA by multiplex PCR. Extracted genomic DNA from each cell subset was distributed evenly across all wells of several immunoSEQ 96-well plates, and each plate was treated as a replicate. For sorted subsets, 150 to 200 ng genomic DNA, equal to tens of thousands of T cell genomes, was loaded into each replicate PCR. The purified libraries were quantified using a Qubit 3.0 fluorometer, sized with a Bioanalyzer 2100, and then quantified again using the KAPA Library Quantification kit. A separate single-read 150-cycle Illumina NextSeq 550 flow cell was used to sequence each immunoSEQ 96-well plate. As for the original processing: Because the immunoSEQ output held only junctional sequences and lacked quality scores, the filtering could not match the filtering applied to full-length reads. Sequences were annotated with PyIR, a Python wrapper for IgBLAST v1.9, using IMGT germline references to assign V/J genes and CDR3. Reads were removed for weak V/J assignments (E-value above 1e-6), missing CDR3, stop codons, out-of-frame junctions, or ambiguous translated residues. V3J clonotypes were defined as sequences sharing an identical inferred V gene, J gene, and CDR3 amino acid sequence. To compute the percentage overlap between repertoires, the number of shared unique clonotypes was divided by the size of the smaller repertoire. Richness of each repertoire was evaluated using RTK rarefaction, the Chao1 estimator, and Recon v2.1 estimates of unobserved clonotypes. For all TCRbeta clonotypes obtained by the gDNA method from several donors, generation probabilities were computed with OLGA. What TCRdb holds here is the immuneACCESS table cut down to in-frame rearrangements. Part of the clones is not present; checked against another copy, under half of the missing clones reflect an unresolved V gene, and the others are unexplained. V and J calls plus clone size are reproduced from that table; the DNA served to infer D and trimming. The sample table shows approximately 2.5 million clones, and around 90% are seen once. The ten largest account for 0.14% of the sample.

The CDR3 measures 13 amino acids from cysteine to phenylalanine. This entry keeps only the CDR3 DNA: 39 bases, framed from base 1. Per the germline V gene, MDHEN is the CDR1 and SYDVKM is the CDR2. The trim is 5 bases for V and 9 bases for J, with a gap of 14 bases between the germline ends. The donors were healthy, HIV-negative adults who had no recently reported acute infections or vaccinations. Every donor was a Caucasian adult living in Nashville, Tennessee, USA. CD4+ T cells were enriched through magnetic negative selection, after which naive cells were positively selected on CD45RA and the remaining negative fraction served as the memory subset. Blood was obtained by leukapheresis, after which PBMCs were separated by Ficoll-Histopaque density gradient centrifugation and cryopreserved in liquid nitrogen vapor phase. Analytical flow cytometry was used to check the purity and quantity of every magnetically sorted T cell population. Genomic DNA was isolated from every sorted fraction and measured by UV absorbance on a Nanodrop 2000c.

Sequenced input: naive CD4+ T cells sorted from blood. Per the publication, the cell subset or site label means: CD45RA+ positively selected. The receptor's source is a man aged 18 to 30 in good health. The chain was built from TRBV28 and TRBJ1-5, with the D gene too uncertain to name. The CDR3 protein sequence reads: CASSQTALRPQHF. The nucleotide sequence is given as TGTGCCAGCAGTCAAACGGCCCTGCGGCCCCAGCATTTT.